The 9 T cell receptor beta chains below were found in one sample sequenced in a study of cytomegalovirus exposure and HLA in healthy donors. Both 60 Vbeta primers and 13 Jbeta primers went into the PCR. Here immunoSEQ multiplex PCR was the method, and the copy in TCRdb shows in-frame clones only, minus some. This sample carries 60,000 to 85,000 clones, approximately 80% of them seen once, and the ten largest clones take around 3.6%. The sequencing sample was made of PBMCs. Receptors originate from a man aged 35-49 years in good health and CMV-seronegative.

This chain uses TRBV4-3 with TRBJ1-5, with D possibly being TRBD1 (6 bases). Per the germline V gene, CDR1 is LGHNA and CDR2 is YSLEER. V dropped 4 bases and J dropped 0 bases, with 19 bases sitting between them. The CDR3 contains 18 residues. In DNA, the CDR3 is TGCGCCAGCAGCCGGGACCCTCCAGGGGTCTATAGCAATCAGCCCCAGCATTTT. Amino acids: CASSRDPPGVYSNQPQHF.

The rearrangement joins TRBV5-1 to TRBJ2-7; D possibly corresponds to TRBD2 (5 bases). Germline CDR1 and CDR2: SGHRS and YFSETQ. V dropped 7 bases and J dropped 6 bases, with 20 bases sitting between them. This CDR3 is built from 14 residues. CDR3 nucleotide sequence: TGCGCCAGCCAAAGAGGGCTAGCTCGGAGCGAGCAGTACTTC. Amino acid sequence: CASQRGLARSEQYF.

In this sample, this clone turned up once. This chain links TRBV5-5 with TRBJ2-7; TRBD1 matches 7 bases. J gave up 0 bases and V 2 bases, and 2 bases lay outside the gene matches. The germline CDR1 and CDR2 sequences are SGHKS and YYEKEE (reference sequence). This CDR3 is 14 amino acids long. The CDR3 sequence is CASSFRGSSYEQYF. DNA for the CDR3: TGTGCCAGCAGCTTCAGGGGGAGCTCCTACGAGCAGTACTTC.

This clone was seen more than once but under ten times. The chain is built from TRBV7-2 and TRBJ1-5, with 7 nucleotides matching TRBD1. V gave up 5 bases and J gave up 7 bases; unmatched junction bases: 8. The CDR3 is 14 amino acids. Germline CDR1 is SGHTA and CDR2 is FQGNSA. CDR3 nucleotide sequence: TGTGCCAGCAGCCTCCCGACAGGGCAACAGCCCCAGCATTTT. Translation gives CASSLPTGQQPQHF.

The rearrangement joins TRBV10-3 to TRBJ1-6; tentative D call: TRBD1 (6 bases). Germline V gene sequence: CDR1 ENHRY, CDR2 SYGVKD. V was clipped by 11 bases and J by 6 bases, with 14 bases between them. CDR3 length: 13 amino acids. The CDR3 loop is CAVRRDINSPLHF. CDR3 DNA sequence: TGTGCCGTCCGCCGGGACATTAATTCACCCCTCCACTTT.

This clone has only one observation. This chain uses TRBV10-3 with TRBJ2-2, with no clear D. The CDR3 covers 14 residues. From germline, CDR1 is ENHRY and CDR2 SYGVKD. V was cut by 11 bases and J by 3 bases, with 16 bases left in between. CDR3 coding DNA: TGTGCCTACTCCTCCGCGCCCGACACCGGGGAGCTGTTTTTT. Translating it yields CAYSSAPDTGELFF.

This clone was detected once. CDR3 protein: CASSLGTSGGAEQFF. The CDR3, as DNA: TGTGCCAGCAGTTTAGGGACTAGCGGGGGTGCTGAGCAGTTCTTC. The V and J genes are TRBV27 and TRBJ2-1, with TRBD2 matching 14 bases. There are 15 residues in the CDR3. CDR1 MNHEY and CDR2 SMNVEV come from the germline V gene (reference sequence). Trimming cost V 2 bases and J 9 bases; bases outside gene matches: 3.

This chain links TRBV4-1 with TRBJ1-1, with D uncertain. Trimming shortened V by 0 bases and J by 5 bases, and 10 bases separated the two germline ends. There are 14 residues in the CDR3. CDR1 and CDR2 from the germline V gene are MGHRA and YSYEKL. DNA of the CDR3: TGCGCCAGCAGCCAAGAATGGCCGAGGACTGAAGCTTTCTTT. It is translated as CASSQEWPRTEAFF.

The gene calls are TRBV7-2 and TRBJ2-7, with D possibly matching TRBD1 (5 bases). From germline, CDR1 is SGHTA and CDR2 FQGNSA. Trimming pared 3 bases from V and 3 bases from J, leaving 12 bases between. The CDR3 is 14 residues long. CDR3 residues: CASSFQGEDYEQYF. CDR3 DNA: TGTGCCAGCAGCTTTCAGGGTGAAGACTACGAGCAGTACTTC. Full variable domain (rest looked up from reference TRBV7-2 and TRBJ2-7): GAGVSQSPSNKVTEKGKDVELRCDPISGHTALYWYRQSLGQGLEFLIYFQGNSAPDKSGLPSDRFSAERTGGSVSTLTIQRTQQEDSAVYLCASSFQGEDYEQYFGPGTRLTVT.